The rows below give T cell receptor beta chains drawn from one sample of a study of CD8+ T cells in alopecia areata. Sequenced by immunoSEQ multiplex PCR; TCRdb stores in-frame clones only, minus some. In the table there are 150,000 to 200,000 clones, 55% of which are singletons. Source material: CD4+ T cells sorted from blood. Every receptor here comes from a human donor in good health. CDR3s include the opening cysteine and the closing phenylalanine or tryptophan. The size entry is marked missing in some rows and otherwise reads once, few, many or a size class.

v_gene	j_gene	abundance	CDR3aa
TRBV20-1	TRBJ1-2	NA	CSVRGGSSYTF
TRBV29-1	TRBJ1-2	NA	CSVEVPQGPGSYGYTF
TRBV18	TRBJ2-7	NA	CASSPQGQGVSYEQYF
TRBV4-1	TRBJ2-1	NA	CASSRTRDSYNEQFF
TRBV30	TRBJ2-6	NA	CACYGGGANVLTF
TRBV18	TRBJ1-5	few	CASSPDRGRHQPQHF
TRBV4-1	TRBJ2-1	NA	CASSPNYPTGNEQFF
TRBV11-2	TRBJ2-7	NA	CASSSLTGRGGYEQYF
TRBV27	TRBJ2-2	few	CASRGTRQGSPANTGELFF
TRBV5-1	TRBJ2-1	NA	CASSLRDRPSYNEQFF
TRBV29-1	TRBJ2-1	NA	CSGGEAEQFF
TRBV5-6	TRBJ2-3	NA	CAMMRGGYPDTQYF
TRBV18	TRBJ2-5	NA	CASSPGQGETQYF
TRBV7-8	TRBJ2-2	NA	CASSLSENTGELFF
TRBV7-9	TRBJ1-2	few	CAIQQGGNNYGYTF
TRBV6-5	TRBJ2-3	NA	CASSYNRASTDTQYF
TRBV2	TRBJ1-2	NA	CASRRTGDGGYTF
TRBV9	TRBJ1-2	NA	CASSLTGDTYGYTF
TRBV9	TRBJ2-1	NA	CASSVDGTSNNEQFF
TRBV25-1	TRBJ1-1	few	CASSDPGRQGRAFF
TRBV5-6	TRBJ1-4	few	CASSLAARNEKLFF
TRBV6-5	TRBJ1-1	medium-sized	CASSYQGSTEAFF
TRBV5-4	TRBJ2-7	NA	CASSNRGPYEQYF
TRBV29-1	TRBJ2-1	NA	CSVVGTSGRPHNEQFF
TRBV18	TRBJ2-1	NA	CASSPLSPISGKSSYNEQFF
TRBV7-9	TRBJ1-1	NA	CASRRADEAFF
TRBV29-1	TRBJ2-4	NA	CSGSPGGAQRYIQYF
TRBV11-2	TRBJ1-1	few	CASSLGTANTEAFF
TRBV4-1	TRBJ1-5	NA	CASSQNAGTGSQPQHF